This is a list of T cell receptor beta chains from one sample in a study of identical twins. TCRdb reprocessed the 5' RACE reads with MiXCR, giving one entry per CDR3 protein. The table includes 400,000 to 550,000 distinct CDR3 sequences, 22% detected once. In addition, the sample was reused for a study of T cells expressing NK-cell markers.

The sequenced material came from CD4+ T cells sorted from blood. Receptors were obtained from a woman aged 18-30 years in good health. CDR3s leave out the opening cysteine and the closing phenylalanine or tryptophan.

j_gene: TRBJ1-6
v_gene: TRBV3-1
CDR3aa: ASSHGQGGSSPLH

j_gene: TRBJ1-1
v_gene: TRBV5-1
CDR3aa: ASSIGTGGPYTEAF

j_gene: TRBJ2-3
v_gene: TRBV7-2
CDR3aa: ASSSQIGTSADTQY

j_gene: TRBJ2-3
v_gene: TRBV12-5
CDR3aa: ASGLVEGSGADTQY

j_gene: TRBJ2-4
v_gene: TRBV7-8
CDR3aa: ASSPASAKNIQY

j_gene: TRBJ2-1
v_gene: TRBV5-1
CDR3aa: ASSLGGISYNEQF

j_gene: TRBJ1-5
v_gene: TRBV12-3/TRBV12-4
CDR3aa: ASSLGDRAQPQH

j_gene: TRBJ1-1
v_gene: TRBV20-1
CDR3aa: SARGAAGSTTEAF

j_gene: TRBJ2-1
v_gene: TRBV5-1
CDR3aa: ASRTLAGYNEQF

j_gene: TRBJ2-2
v_gene: TRBV5-1
CDR3aa: ASSKGTSSGELF

j_gene: TRBJ2-3
v_gene: TRBV12-3/TRBV12-4
CDR3aa: ASSNRAAQY

j_gene: TRBJ1-2
v_gene: TRBV29-1
CDR3aa: SVVVHNYGYT

j_gene: TRBJ2-3
v_gene: TRBV20-1
CDR3aa: SGLAGAAGTQY

j_gene: TRBJ2-7
v_gene: TRBV7-2
CDR3aa: ASSRPSSYEQY

j_gene: TRBJ1-6
v_gene: TRBV7-6
CDR3aa: ASSSDNSPLH